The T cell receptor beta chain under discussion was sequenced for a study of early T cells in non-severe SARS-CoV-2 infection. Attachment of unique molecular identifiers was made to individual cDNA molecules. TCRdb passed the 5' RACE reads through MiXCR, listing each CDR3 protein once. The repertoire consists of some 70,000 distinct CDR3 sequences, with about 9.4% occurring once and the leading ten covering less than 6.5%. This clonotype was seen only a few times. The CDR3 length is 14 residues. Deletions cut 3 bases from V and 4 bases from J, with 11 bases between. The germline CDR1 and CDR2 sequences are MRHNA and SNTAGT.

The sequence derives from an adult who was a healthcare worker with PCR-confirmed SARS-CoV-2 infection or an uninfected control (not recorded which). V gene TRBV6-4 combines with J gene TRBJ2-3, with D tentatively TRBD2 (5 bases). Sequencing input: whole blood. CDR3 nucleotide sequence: TGTGCCAGCAGTGATCGGCTAGCATCAGATACGCAGTATTTT. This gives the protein CASSDRLASDTQYF.